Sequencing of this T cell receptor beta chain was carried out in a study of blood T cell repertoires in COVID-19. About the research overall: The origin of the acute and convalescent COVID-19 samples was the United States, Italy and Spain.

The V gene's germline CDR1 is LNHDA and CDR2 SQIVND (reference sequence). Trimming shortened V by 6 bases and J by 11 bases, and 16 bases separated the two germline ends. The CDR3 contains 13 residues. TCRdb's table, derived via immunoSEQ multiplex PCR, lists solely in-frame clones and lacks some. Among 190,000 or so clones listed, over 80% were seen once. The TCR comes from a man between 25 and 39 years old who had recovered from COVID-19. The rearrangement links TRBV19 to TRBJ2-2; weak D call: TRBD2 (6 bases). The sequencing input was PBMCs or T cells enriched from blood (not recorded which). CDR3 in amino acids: CASRQLEGGELFF. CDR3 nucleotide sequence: TGTGCCAGTAGGCAGCTAGAGGGAGGAGAGCTGTTTTTT.